The 9 T cell receptor beta chains reported below all come from one sample, sequenced in a study of T cells after yellow fever vaccination. One entry per CDR3 protein results from TCRdb running MiXCR on the 5' RACE reads. The sample yields some 600,000 distinct CDR3 sequences, over 9% seen once. Sequences were derived from PBMCs, sampled on the day of the yellow fever booster vaccination. The receptors originated from a man aged 30-40 years who received the YFV17D yellow fever vaccine.

This CDR3 is CSVDEATDTQYF. CDR3 in DNA: TGCAGCGTTGATGAGGCCACAGATACGCAGTATTTT. The chain recombines TRBV29-1 with TRBJ2-3; no clear D. Germline V gene lookup returns CDR1 SQVTM and CDR2 ANQGSEA. This CDR3 comprises 12 residues. The V end lost 3 bases, the J end lost 2 bases, and 6 bases lay between the germline ends.

This clonotype has only a few counts. The chain employs TRBV19 and TRBJ2-5, with 13 bases fitting TRBD2. V was clipped by 5 bases and J by 3 bases; unmatched bases: 6. The CDR3 spans 16 residues. Per the germline V gene, CDR1 is LNHDA and CDR2 is SQIVND (reference sequence). The CDR3 is CASSGTSGMAEETQYF. For the CDR3, the DNA is TGTGCCAGTAGTGGGACTAGCGGGATGGCGGAAGAGACCCAGTACTTC. The full variable domain, rest sourced from reference TRBV19 and TRBJ2-5, is DGGITQSPKYLFRKEGQNVTLSCEQNLNHDAMYWYRQDPGQGLRLIYYSQIVNDFQKGDIAEGYSVSREKKESFPLTVTSAQKNPTAFYLCASSGTSGMAEETQYFGPGTRLLVL.

This clonotype appeared a few times. The CDR3 DNA follows: TGTGCCAGCGGGATTCTCTACTACGAGCAGTACTTC. This encodes CASGILYYEQYF. The chain combines TRBV12-3 or TRBV12-4 with TRBJ2-7; the D is unclear. The CDR3 sequence is 12 residues long. V was trimmed by 8 bases and J by 3 bases, leaving 11 bases between them.

The table lists this clonotype with a few counts. The rearrangement uses TRBV20-1 and TRBJ1-6, with D possibly TRBD1 on 5 matching bases. Trimming shortened V by 6 bases and J by 1 base, and 19 bases separated the two germline ends. CDR3 length: 17 amino acids. Germline CDR1 DFQATT, CDR2 SNEGSKA (reference sequence). The CDR3 loop is CSAMRGEMISYNSPLHF. The CDR3 DNA sequence: TGCAGTGCCATGCGGGGGGAAATGATTTCCTATAATTCACCCCTCCACTTT.

In this sample, this clonotype turned up a few times. The chain carries TRBV7-2 and TRBJ2-7; possibly TRBD1 or TRBD2 for D (6 bases each). The V end lost 1 base, the J end lost 0 bases, and 10 bases lay between the germline ends. Germline CDR1 and CDR2: SGHTA and FQGNSA. The CDR3 has 15 residues. DNA for the CDR3: TGTGCCAGCAGCTTAGTCGGAGGGGGCTCCTACGAGCAGTACTTC. It specifies CASSLVGGGSYEQYF.

The DNA of the CDR3 is TGTGCCAGCAGTTCGGGGACAGTCGGAACCTACGAGCAGTACTTC. Translating gives CASSSGTVGTYEQYF. V and J are TRBV5-4 and TRBJ2-7; TRBD1 matches at 7 bases. J was trimmed by 2 bases and V by 5 bases; bases with no gene match: 10. The CDR3 extends over 15 amino acids. Per the germline V gene, CDR1 is SGHNT and CDR2 is YYREEE (reference sequence).

This clonotype was observed a handful of times. Here the CDR3 reads CASSQEMEPSDNEQFF. CDR3 in DNA: TGCGCCAGCAGCCAAGAAATGGAACCTAGCGACAATGAGCAGTTCTTC. This rearrangement joins TRBV4-3 to TRBJ2-1; D may be TRBD2 (6 bases). The CDR3 is 16 amino acids. Germline V gene data show CDR1 as LGHNA and CDR2 as YSLEER. Trimming took off 0 bases at V and 5 bases at J, with 14 bases between the two ends.

The rearrangement uses TRBV29-1 and TRBJ2-7; 7 bases line up with TRBD1. Germline V gene sequence: CDR1 SQVTM, CDR2 ANQGSEA. After removal of 6 bases from V and 6 bases from J, the junction contained 11 bases not matched to a gene. This CDR3 is built from 13 residues. This chain's CDR3 is CSVVTGSGGEQYF. CDR3 bases: TGCAGCGTGGTAACAGGGTCAGGGGGCGAGCAGTACTTC.

This clonotype was found a few times. J is TRBJ2-5 and V is TRBV20-1; a weak D match, TRBD2 (6 bases). Germline CDR1 reads DFQATT; CDR2 reads SNEGSKA (reference sequence). V was trimmed by 3 bases and J by 5 bases, leaving 16 bases between them. The CDR3 has 14 residues. The CDR3 DNA reads TGCAGTGCTAGGGGACGGGAGAATGTCGAGACCCAGTACTTC. Amino acids: CSARGRENVETQYF.